This TCR beta chain was sequenced in a study of T-cell reconstitution after alpha-beta-depleted transplantation in children. It was with unique molecular identifiers that the TCRbeta library was prepared. TCRdb processed the PCR reads anew with MiXCR; each CDR3 protein has one entry. The sample lists about 50,000 distinct CDR3 sequences; 5.5% to 7.5% were seen once. V shed 7 bases and J 6 bases; nucleotides not matched to a gene: 10. The CDR3 sequence is 14 residues long. Germline V gene lookup returns CDR1 MNHEY and CDR2 SVGEGT. This clonotype appeared many times. This chain connects TRBV6-2 or TRBV6-3 to TRBJ2-3; 7 bases are a match to TRBD2. The sequences come from PBMCs, mostly from graft donor cells, collected 60 days after TCRalphabeta/CD19-depleted stem cell transplant. The sequence was collected from a female patient aged 2-9 years who had a stem cell transplant for aplastic anemia, so the T cells may come from the graft donor. The CDR3 bases are TGTGCCAGCAAGGGAGCGGGGCTAATGGATACGCAGTATTTT. Its protein product is CASKGAGLMDTQYF.